This T cell receptor beta chain was obtained from a study of T cell changes during pregnancy in multiple sclerosis. The CDR3 runs 14 residues. With 4 bases clipped from V and 5 bases from J, the junction kept 5 bases outside the gene matches. Per germline, CDR1 SGHRS and CDR2 YFSETQ. Libraries were prepared by immunoSEQ multiplex PCR; TCRdb keeps only in-frame clonotypes and omits some of them. This table has approximately 89,000 clones, over 85% appearing once. The chain employs TRBV5-1 and TRBJ1-5; TRBD1 aligns across 8 bases. The source of this sequence is a female donor in good health, enrolled as a control in a pregnancy study. The material was peripheral blood, obtained after pregnancy. The CDR3 nucleotides read TGCGCCAGCAGCCTGATGACAGGGGATCAGCCCCAGCATTTT. Its translation is CASSLMTGDQPQHF.